A selection of T cell receptor beta chains follows, all from one sample in a study of T cells after yellow fever vaccination. TCRdb independently ran MiXCR on the 5' RACE reads; one entry per CDR3 protein. The sample lists more than 350,000 distinct CDR3 sequences, under 14% occurring once. The sequenced sample was PBMCs, obtained on the day of the first yellow fever vaccination. The receptors originated from a young man who received the YFV17D yellow fever vaccine. The conserved cysteine and the conserved F or W are not part of the CDR3 here. The order of the fields is CDR3 protein, CDR3 length, J gene, V gene.

CDR3 protein: ASSLLAGDGETQY
CDR3 length: 13
J gene: TRBJ2-5
V gene: TRBV5-1

CDR3 protein: SARDRLGWENYGYT
CDR3 length: 14
J gene: TRBJ1-2
V gene: TRBV20-1

CDR3 protein: ATNSESTETQY
CDR3 length: 11
J gene: TRBJ2-5
V gene: TRBV18

CDR3 protein: SARGWDRESAF
CDR3 length: 11
J gene: TRBJ1-1
V gene: TRBV20-1

CDR3 protein: ASSPRGGHEQY
CDR3 length: 11
J gene: TRBJ2-7
V gene: TRBV7-2

CDR3 protein: SVVRGMARNTEAF
CDR3 length: 13
J gene: TRBJ1-1
V gene: TRBV29-1

CDR3 protein: SARGVSHGYT
CDR3 length: 10
J gene: TRBJ1-2
V gene: TRBV20-1

CDR3 protein: ASSTAGVSCSSTDTQY
CDR3 length: 16
J gene: TRBJ2-3
V gene: TRBV7-4

CDR3 protein: SASPSESDTQY
CDR3 length: 11
J gene: TRBJ2-3
V gene: TRBV20-1

CDR3 protein: ASSEGPGNYEQY
CDR3 length: 12
J gene: TRBJ2-7
V gene: TRBV2

CDR3 protein: ASRPYPFGYYGYT
CDR3 length: 13
J gene: TRBJ1-2
V gene: TRBV5-1

CDR3 protein: ASSPTTTGELF
CDR3 length: 11
J gene: TRBJ2-2
V gene: TRBV7-2

CDR3 protein: ASSTLRQGNYGYT
CDR3 length: 13
J gene: TRBJ1-2
V gene: TRBV6-1

CDR3 protein: ASRSWEAF
CDR3 length: 8
J gene: TRBJ1-1
V gene: TRBV6-6

CDR3 protein: ASSQGIPGLAF
CDR3 length: 11
J gene: TRBJ1-1
V gene: TRBV4-2

CDR3 protein: ASSEIQGKTDTQY
CDR3 length: 13
J gene: TRBJ2-3
V gene: TRBV28

CDR3 protein: AISAQVRNTGELF
CDR3 length: 13
J gene: TRBJ2-2
V gene: TRBV10-3

CDR3 protein: SAAPWETQY
CDR3 length: 9
J gene: TRBJ2-5
V gene: TRBV20-1

CDR3 protein: ASSEIDRVRDSPLH
CDR3 length: 14
J gene: TRBJ1-6
V gene: TRBV6-1

CDR3 protein: ARMVAQGNTIY
CDR3 length: 11
J gene: TRBJ1-3
V gene: TRBV21-1

CDR3 protein: ASTFGREKLF
CDR3 length: 10
J gene: TRBJ1-4
V gene: TRBV12-3/TRBV12-4

CDR3 protein: ASSWTYEQY
CDR3 length: 9
J gene: TRBJ2-7
V gene: TRBV7-2

CDR3 protein: ASSFTGGTDTQY
CDR3 length: 12
J gene: TRBJ2-3
V gene: TRBV7-9

CDR3 protein: ASSYGAAGGTDTQY
CDR3 length: 14
J gene: TRBJ2-3
V gene: TRBV6-5